The sequence of this T cell receptor beta chain was determined in a study of blood T cell repertoires in COVID-19. With 3 bases removed from V and 1 base from J, the gap between germline ends came to 11 bases. The CDR3 totals 15 residues. Looked up from germline, CDR1 is SGHDT and CDR2 is YYEEEE. The table came from immunoSEQ multiplex PCR; TCRdb's copy has only in-frame clones and leaves some out. Of roughly 47,000 clones detected, approximately 82% appear once; the ten largest clones hold approximately 4%. The receptor's source is a woman in her sixties or seventies with acute or convalescent COVID-19. Sequenced sample: peripheral blood. The chain carries TRBV5-6 and TRBJ1-5, with D perhaps matching TRBD1 (6 bases). The CDR3 sequence is CASSYRAWSNQPQHF. The CDR3 DNA sequence: TGTGCCAGCAGCTACAGGGCGTGGAGCAATCAGCCCCAGCATTTT.